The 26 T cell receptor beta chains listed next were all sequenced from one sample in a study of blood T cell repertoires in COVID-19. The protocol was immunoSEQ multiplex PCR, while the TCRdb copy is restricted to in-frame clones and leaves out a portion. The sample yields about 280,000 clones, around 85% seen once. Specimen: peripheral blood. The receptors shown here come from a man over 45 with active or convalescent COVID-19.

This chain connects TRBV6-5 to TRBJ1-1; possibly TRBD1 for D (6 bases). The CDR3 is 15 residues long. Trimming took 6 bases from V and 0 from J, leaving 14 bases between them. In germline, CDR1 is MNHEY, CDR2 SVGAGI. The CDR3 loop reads CASRAGAGLNTEAFF. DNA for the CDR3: TGTGCCAGCAGGGCAGGGGCTGGGTTGAACACTGAAGCTTTCTTT.

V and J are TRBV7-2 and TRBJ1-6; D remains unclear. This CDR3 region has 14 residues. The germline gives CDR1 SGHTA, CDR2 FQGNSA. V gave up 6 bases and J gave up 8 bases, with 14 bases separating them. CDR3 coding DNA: TGTGCCAGCAGTCCTTCCCGGGGTTATTCACCCCTCCACTTT. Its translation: CASSPSRGYSPLHF.

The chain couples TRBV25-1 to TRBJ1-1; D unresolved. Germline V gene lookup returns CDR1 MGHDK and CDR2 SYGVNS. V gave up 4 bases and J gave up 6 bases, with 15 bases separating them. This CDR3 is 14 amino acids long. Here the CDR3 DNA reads TGTGCCAGCAGTGGGGTCGGTCTACTATCTGAAGCTTTCTTT. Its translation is CASSGVGLLSEAFF.

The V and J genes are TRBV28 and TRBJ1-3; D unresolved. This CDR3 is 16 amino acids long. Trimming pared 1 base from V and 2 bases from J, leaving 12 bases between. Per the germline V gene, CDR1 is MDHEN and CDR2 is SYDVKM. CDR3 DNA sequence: TGTGCCAGCAGTTTATTCGGAGGTGGTACTGGAAACACCATATATTTT. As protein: CASSLFGGGTGNTIYF.

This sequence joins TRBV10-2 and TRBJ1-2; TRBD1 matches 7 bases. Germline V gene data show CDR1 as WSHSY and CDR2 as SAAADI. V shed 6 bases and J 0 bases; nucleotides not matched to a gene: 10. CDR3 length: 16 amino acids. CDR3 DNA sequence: TGCGCCAGCAGCGGTGGGCTGACAGGGTCTAACTATGGCTACACCTTC. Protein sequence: CASSGGLTGSNYGYTF.

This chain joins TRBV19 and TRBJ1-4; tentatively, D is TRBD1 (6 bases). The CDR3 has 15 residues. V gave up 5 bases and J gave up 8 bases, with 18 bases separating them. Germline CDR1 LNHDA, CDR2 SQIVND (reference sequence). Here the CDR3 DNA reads TGTGCCAGTAGTCCGAGAGCACTACAGGGAGAAAAACTGTTTTTT. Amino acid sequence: CASSPRALQGEKLFF.

Here the CDR3 reads CASSQWTGSDTQYF. CDR3 coding DNA: TGTGCCAGCAGCCAATGGACAGGGTCAGATACGCAGTATTTT. J is TRBJ2-3 and V is TRBV7-2, with 8 positions matching TRBD1. Per the germline V gene, CDR1 is SGHTA and CDR2 is FQGNSA. V lost 5 bases to trimming and J lost 4 bases; unmatched junction nucleotides: 5. The CDR3 is 14 amino acids.

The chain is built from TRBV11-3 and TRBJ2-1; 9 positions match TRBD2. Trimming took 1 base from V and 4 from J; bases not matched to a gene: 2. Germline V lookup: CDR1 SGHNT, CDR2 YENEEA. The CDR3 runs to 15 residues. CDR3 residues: CASSLAGLAYNEQFF. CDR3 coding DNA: TGTGCCAGCAGCTTAGCGGGACTAGCTTACAATGAGCAGTTCTTC.

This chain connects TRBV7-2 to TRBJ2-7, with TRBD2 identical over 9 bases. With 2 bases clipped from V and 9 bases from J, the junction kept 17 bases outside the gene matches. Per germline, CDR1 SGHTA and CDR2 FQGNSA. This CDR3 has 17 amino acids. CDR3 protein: CASSLNPHRREGLGQYF. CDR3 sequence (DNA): TGTGCCAGCAGCTTAAACCCACACCGGCGGGAGGGCCTGGGGCAGTACTTC.

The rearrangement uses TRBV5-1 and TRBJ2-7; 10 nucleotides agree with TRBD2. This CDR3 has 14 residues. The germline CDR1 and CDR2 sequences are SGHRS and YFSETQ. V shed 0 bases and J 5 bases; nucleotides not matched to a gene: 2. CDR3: CASSLGLAGHEQYF. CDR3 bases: TGCGCCAGCAGCTTGGGACTAGCGGGCCACGAGCAGTACTTC.

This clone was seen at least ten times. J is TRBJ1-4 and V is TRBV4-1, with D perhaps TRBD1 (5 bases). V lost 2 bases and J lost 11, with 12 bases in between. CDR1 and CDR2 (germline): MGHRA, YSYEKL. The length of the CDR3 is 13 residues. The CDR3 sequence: CASSQPSGGKLFF. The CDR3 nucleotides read TGCGCCAGCAGCCAACCCTCGGGGGGGAAACTGTTTTTT.

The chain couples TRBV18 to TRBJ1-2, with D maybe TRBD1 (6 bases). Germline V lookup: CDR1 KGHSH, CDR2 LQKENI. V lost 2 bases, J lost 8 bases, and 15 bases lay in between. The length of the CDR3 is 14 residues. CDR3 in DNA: TGTGCCAGCTCACCAAGACAGGCGGTTGAGGGCTACACCTTC. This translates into CASSPRQAVEGYTF.

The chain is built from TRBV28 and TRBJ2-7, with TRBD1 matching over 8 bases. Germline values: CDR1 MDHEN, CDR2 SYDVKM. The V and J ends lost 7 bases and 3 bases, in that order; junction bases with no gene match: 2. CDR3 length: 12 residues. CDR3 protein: CASTTGGYEQYF. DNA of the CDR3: TGTGCCAGCACCACAGGGGGCTACGAGCAGTACTTC. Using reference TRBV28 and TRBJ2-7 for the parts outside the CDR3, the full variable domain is DVKVTQSSRYLVKRTGEKVFLECVQDMDHENMFWYRQDPGLGLRLIYFSYDVKMKEKGDIPEGYSVSREKKERFSLILESASTNQTSMYLCASTTGGYEQYFGPGTRLTVT.

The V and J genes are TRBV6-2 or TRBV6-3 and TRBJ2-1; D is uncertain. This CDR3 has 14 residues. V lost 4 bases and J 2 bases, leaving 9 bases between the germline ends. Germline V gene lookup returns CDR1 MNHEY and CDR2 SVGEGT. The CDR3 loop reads CASSWRPPYNEQFF. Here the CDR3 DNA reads TGTGCCAGCAGTTGGCGGCCTCCCTACAATGAGCAGTTCTTC.

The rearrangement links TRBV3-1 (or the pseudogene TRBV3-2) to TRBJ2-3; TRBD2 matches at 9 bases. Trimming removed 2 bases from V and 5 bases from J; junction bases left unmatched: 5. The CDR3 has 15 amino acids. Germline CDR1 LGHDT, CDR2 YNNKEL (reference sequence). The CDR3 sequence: CASSQTRRGGDTQYF. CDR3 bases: TGTGCCAGCAGCCAAACCCGGCGGGGGGGAGATACGCAGTATTTT.

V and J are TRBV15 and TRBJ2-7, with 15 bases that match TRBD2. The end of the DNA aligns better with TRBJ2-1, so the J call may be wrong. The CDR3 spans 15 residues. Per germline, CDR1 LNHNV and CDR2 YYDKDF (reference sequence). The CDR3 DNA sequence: TGTGCCACCGGGACTAGCGGGAGGCCACTTAATGAGCAGTTCTTC. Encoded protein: CATGTSGRPLNEQFF.

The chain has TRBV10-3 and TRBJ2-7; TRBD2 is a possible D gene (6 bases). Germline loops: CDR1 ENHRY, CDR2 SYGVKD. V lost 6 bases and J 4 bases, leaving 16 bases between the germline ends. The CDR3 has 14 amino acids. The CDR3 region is CAISAGTYEYEQYF. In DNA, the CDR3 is TGTGCCATCAGCGCCGGGACTTACGAATACGAGCAGTACTTC.

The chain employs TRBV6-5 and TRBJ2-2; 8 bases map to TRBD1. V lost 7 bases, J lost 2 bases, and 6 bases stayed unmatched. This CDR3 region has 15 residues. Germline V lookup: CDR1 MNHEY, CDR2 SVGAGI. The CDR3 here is CASIIDRGNTGELFF. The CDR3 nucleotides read TGTGCCAGCATTATCGACAGGGGTAACACCGGGGAGCTGTTTTTT.

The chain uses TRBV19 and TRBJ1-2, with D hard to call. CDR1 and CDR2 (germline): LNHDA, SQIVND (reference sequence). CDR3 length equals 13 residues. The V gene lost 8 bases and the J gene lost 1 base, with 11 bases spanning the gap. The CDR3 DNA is TGTGCCAGTCAAACGGCGGGTAACTATGGCTACACCTTC. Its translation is CASQTAGNYGYTF.

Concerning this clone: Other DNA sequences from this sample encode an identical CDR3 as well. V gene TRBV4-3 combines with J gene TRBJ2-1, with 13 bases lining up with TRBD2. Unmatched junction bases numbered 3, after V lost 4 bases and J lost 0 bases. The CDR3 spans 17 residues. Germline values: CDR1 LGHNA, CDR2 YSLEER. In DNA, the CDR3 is TGCGCCAGCAGCCCTCGGACTAGCGGGAGCTCCTACAATGAGCAGTTCTTC. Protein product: CASSPRTSGSSYNEQFF.

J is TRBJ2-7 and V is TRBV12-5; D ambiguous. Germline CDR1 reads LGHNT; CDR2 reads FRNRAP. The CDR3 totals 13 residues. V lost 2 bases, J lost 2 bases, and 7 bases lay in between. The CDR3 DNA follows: TGTGCTAGTGGTTTGCCCCCCGCCTACGAGCAGTACTTC. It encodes CASGLPPAYEQYF.

The CDR3 sequence is CASSRSNGNTEAFF. Written as DNA, the CDR3 is TGTGCCAGCTCACGATCGAACGGGAACACTGAAGCTTTCTTT. The rearrangement uses TRBV18 and TRBJ1-1, with D unclear. Germline CDR1 reads KGHSH; CDR2 reads LQKENI. The ends were cut back, 4 bases at V and 1 base at J, with 10 bases in the middle. The CDR3 is 14 residues long.

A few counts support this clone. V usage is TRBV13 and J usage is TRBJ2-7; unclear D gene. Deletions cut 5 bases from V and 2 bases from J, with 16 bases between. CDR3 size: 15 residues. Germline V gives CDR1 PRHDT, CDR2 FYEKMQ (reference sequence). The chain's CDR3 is CASSTQASSPYEQYF. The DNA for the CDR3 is TGTGCCAGCAGCACCCAGGCGAGTTCCCCCTACGAGCAGTACTTC.

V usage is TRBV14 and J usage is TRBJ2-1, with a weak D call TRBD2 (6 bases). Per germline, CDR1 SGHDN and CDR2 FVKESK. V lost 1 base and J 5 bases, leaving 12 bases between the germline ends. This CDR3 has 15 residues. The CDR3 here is CASSQGGTGDNEQFF. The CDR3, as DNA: TGTGCCAGCAGCCAAGGGGGGACTGGAGACAATGAGCAGTTCTTC.

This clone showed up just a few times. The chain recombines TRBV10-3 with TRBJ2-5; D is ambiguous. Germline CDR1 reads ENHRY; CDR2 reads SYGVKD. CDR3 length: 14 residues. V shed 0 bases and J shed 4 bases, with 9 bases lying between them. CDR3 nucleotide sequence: TGTGCCATCAGTGAGTCGACGAGGCGAGAGACCCAGTACTTC. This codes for CAISESTRRETQYF.

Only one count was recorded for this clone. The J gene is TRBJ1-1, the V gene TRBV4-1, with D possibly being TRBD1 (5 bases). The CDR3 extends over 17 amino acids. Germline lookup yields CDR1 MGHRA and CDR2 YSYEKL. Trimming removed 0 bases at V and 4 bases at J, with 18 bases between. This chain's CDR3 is CASSQEPRTLGATEAFF. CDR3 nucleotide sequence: TGCGCCAGCAGCCAAGAACCCCGGACCCTTGGGGCCACTGAAGCTTTCTTT.